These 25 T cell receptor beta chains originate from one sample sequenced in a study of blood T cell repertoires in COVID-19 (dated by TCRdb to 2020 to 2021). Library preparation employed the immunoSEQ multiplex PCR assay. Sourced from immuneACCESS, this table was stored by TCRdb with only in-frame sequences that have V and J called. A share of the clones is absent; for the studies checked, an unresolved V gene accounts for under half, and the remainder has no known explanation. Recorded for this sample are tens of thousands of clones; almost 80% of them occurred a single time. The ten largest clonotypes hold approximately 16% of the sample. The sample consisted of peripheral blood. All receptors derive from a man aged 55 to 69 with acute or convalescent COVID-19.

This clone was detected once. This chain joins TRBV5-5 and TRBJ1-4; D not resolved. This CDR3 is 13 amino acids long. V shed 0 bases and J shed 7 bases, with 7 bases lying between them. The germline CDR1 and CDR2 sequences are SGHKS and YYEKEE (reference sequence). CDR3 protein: CASSLARFEKLFF. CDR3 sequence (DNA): TGTGCCAGCAGCTTGGCCAGGTTTGAAAAACTGTTTTTT.

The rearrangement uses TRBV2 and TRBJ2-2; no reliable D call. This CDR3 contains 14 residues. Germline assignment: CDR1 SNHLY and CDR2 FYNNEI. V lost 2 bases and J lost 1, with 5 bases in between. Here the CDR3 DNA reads TGTGCCAGCAGTGAACACAGGAACACCGGGGAGCTGTTTTTT. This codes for CASSEHRNTGELFF. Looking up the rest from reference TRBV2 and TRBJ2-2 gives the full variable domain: EPEVTQTPSHQVTQMGQEVILRCVPISNHLYFYWYRQILGQKVEFLVSFYNNEISEKSEIFDDQFSVERPDGSNFTLKIRSTKLEDSAMYFCASSEHRNTGELFFGEGSRLTVL.

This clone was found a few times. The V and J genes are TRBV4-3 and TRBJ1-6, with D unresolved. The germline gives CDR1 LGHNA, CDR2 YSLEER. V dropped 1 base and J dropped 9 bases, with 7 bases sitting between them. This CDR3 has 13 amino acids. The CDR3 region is CASSQAPGSPLHF. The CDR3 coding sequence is TGCGCCAGCAGCCAAGCCCCGGGTTCACCCCTCCACTTT.

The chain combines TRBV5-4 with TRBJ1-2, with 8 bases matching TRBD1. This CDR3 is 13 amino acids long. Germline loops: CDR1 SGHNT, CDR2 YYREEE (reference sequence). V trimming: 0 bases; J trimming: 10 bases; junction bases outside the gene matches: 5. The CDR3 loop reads CASSLEGTGLYTF. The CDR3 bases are TGTGCCAGCAGCTTGGAGGGGACAGGCCTCTACACCTTC. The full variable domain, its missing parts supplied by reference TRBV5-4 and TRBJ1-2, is ETGVTQSPTHLIKTRGQQVTLRCSSQSGHNTVSWYQQALGQGPQFIFQYYREEENGRGNFPPRFSGLQFPNYSSELNVNALELDDSALYLCASSLEGTGLYTFGSGTRLTVV.

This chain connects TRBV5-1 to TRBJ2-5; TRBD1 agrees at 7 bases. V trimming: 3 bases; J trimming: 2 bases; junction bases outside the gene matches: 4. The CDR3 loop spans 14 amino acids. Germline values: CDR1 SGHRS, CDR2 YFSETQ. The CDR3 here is CASSWGQLQETQYF. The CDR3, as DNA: TGCGCCAGCAGCTGGGGACAGCTACAAGAGACCCAGTACTTC.

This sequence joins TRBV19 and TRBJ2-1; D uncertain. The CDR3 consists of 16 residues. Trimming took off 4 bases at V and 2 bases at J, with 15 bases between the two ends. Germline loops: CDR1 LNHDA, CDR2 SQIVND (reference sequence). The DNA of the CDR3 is TGTGCCAGTAGTAGATCCCACAGCCGGACCTACAATGAGCAGTTCTTC. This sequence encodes CASSRSHSRTYNEQFF.

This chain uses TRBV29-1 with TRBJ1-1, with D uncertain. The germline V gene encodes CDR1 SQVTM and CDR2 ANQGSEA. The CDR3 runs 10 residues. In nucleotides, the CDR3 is TGCAGTGCACAGAACACTGAAGCTTTCTTT. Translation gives CSAQNTEAFF.

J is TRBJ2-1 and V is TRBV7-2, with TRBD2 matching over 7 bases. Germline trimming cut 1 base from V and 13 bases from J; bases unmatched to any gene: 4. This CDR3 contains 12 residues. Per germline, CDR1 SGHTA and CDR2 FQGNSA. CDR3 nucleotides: TGTGCCAGCAGCTTAGTTCTAGCGGACCAGTTCTTC. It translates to CASSLVLADQFF. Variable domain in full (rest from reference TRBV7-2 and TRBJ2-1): GAGVSQSPSNKVTEKGKDVELRCDPISGHTALYWYRQSLGQGLEFLIYFQGNSAPDKSGLPSDRFSAERTGGSVSTLTIQRTQQEDSAVYLCASSLVLADQFFGPGTRLTVL.

CDR3 sequence: CASSTRQGPGELFF. The CDR3 DNA is TGCGCCAGCAGCACCCGACAGGGCCCCGGGGAGCTGTTTTTT. The rearrangement uses TRBV5-1 and TRBJ2-2; TRBD1 matches 7 bases. This CDR3 region has 14 residues. Germline CDR1 and CDR2: SGHRS and YFSETQ. The V segment lost 4 bases and the J segment 6 bases; nucleotides outside the gene matches: 6.

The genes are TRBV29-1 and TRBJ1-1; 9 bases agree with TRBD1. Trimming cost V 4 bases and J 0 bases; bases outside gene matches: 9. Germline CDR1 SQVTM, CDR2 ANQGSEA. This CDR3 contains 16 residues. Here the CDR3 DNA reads TGCAGCGTTGTCACGATGGGACAGGGAATGAACACTGAAGCTTTCTTT. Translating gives CSVVTMGQGMNTEAFF.

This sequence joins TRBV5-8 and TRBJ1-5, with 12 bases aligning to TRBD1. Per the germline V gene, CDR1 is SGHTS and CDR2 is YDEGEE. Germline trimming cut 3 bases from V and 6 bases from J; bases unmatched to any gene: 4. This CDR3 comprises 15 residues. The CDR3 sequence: CASSWGQGAGQPQHF. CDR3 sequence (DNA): TGTGCCAGCAGCTGGGGACAGGGGGCGGGTCAGCCCCAGCATTTT. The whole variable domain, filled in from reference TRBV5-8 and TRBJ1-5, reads EAGVTQSPTHLIKTRGQQATLRCSPISGHTSVYWYQQALGLGLQFLLWYDEGEERNRGNFPPRFSGRQFPNYSSELNVNALELEDSALYLCASSWGQGAGQPQHFGDGTRLSIL.

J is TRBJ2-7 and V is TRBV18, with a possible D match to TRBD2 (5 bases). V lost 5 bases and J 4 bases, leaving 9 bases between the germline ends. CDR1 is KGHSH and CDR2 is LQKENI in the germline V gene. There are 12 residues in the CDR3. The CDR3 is CASSSGSYEQYF. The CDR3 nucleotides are TGTGCCAGCTCATCTGGGAGTTACGAGCAGTACTTC. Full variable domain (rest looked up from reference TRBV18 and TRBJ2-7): NAGVMQNPRHLVRRRGQEARLRCSPMKGHSHVYWYRQLPEEGLKFMVYLQKENIIDESGMPKERFSAEFPKEGPSILRIQQVVRGDSAAYFCASSSGSYEQYFGPGTRLTVT.

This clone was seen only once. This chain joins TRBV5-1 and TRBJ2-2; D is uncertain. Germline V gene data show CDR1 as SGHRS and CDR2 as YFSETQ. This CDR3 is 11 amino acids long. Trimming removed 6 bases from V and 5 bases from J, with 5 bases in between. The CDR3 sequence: CASTGTGELFF. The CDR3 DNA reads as TGCGCCAGCACGGGTACCGGGGAGCTGTTTTTT.

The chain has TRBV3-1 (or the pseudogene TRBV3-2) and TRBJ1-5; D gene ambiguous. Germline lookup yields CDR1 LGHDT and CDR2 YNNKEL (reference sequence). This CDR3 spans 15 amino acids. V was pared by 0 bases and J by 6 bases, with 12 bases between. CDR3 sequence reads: CASSQDDRGSQPQHF. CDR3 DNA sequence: TGTGCCAGCAGCCAAGATGACCGAGGAAGTCAGCCCCAGCATTTT.

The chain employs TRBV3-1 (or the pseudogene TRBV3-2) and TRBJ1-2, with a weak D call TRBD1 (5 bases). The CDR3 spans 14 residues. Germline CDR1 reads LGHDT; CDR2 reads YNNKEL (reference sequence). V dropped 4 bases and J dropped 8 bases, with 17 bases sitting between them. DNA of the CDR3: TGTGCCAGCAGCCTACTCAGGGTTTCAGAGGGCTACACCTTC. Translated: CASSLLRVSEGYTF.

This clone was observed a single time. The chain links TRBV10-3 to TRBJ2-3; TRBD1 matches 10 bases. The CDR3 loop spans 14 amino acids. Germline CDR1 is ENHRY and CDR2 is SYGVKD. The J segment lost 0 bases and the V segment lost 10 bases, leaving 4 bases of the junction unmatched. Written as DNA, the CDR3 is TGTGCCAGCGGACAGGGGGGAAGCACAGATACGCAGTATTTT. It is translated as CASGQGGSTDTQYF.

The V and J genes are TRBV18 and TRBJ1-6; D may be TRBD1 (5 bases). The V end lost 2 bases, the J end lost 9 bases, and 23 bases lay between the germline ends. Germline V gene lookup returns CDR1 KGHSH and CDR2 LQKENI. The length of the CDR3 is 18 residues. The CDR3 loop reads CASSPLGQGPRGSSPLHF. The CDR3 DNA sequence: TGTGCCAGCTCACCATTAGGTCAGGGCCCGCGCGGAAGTTCACCCCTCCACTTT.

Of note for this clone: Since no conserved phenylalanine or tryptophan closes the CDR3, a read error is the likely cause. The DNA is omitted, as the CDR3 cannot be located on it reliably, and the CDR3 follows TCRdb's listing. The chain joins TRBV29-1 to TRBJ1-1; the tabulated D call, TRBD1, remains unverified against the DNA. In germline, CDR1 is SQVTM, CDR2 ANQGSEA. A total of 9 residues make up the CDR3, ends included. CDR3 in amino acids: CSVEGGHSV.

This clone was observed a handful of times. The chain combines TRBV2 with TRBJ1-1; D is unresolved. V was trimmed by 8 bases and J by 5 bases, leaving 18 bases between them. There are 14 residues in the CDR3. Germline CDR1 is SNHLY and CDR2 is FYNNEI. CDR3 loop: CASLPGYPGTEAFF. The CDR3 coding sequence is TGTGCCAGCCTGCCCGGATACCCGGGGACTGAAGCTTTCTTT.

The CDR3 loop reads CASSYDRGYTEAFF. CDR3 bases: TGTGCCAGCAGTTACGACAGGGGGTACACTGAAGCTTTCTTT. The chain combines TRBV6-5 with TRBJ1-1, with 9 bases aligning to TRBD1. J was trimmed by 3 bases and V by 2 bases; bases with no gene match: 1. CDR1 and CDR2 from the germline V gene are MNHEY and SVGAGI. The CDR3 sequence is 14 residues long.

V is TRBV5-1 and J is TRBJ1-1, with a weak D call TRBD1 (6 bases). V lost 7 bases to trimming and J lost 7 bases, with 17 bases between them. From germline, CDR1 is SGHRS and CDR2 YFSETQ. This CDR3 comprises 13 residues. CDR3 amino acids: CASVRTGGGEAFF. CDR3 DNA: TGCGCCAGCGTCCGGACGGGGGGCGGTGAAGCTTTCTTT.

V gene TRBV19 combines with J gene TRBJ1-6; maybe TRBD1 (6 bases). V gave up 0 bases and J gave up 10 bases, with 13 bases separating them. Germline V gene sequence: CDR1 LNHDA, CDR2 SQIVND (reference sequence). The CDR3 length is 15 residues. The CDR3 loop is CASSIELTGVSPLHF. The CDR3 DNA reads TGTGCCAGTAGTATAGAGCTGACAGGTGTATCACCCCTCCACTTT.

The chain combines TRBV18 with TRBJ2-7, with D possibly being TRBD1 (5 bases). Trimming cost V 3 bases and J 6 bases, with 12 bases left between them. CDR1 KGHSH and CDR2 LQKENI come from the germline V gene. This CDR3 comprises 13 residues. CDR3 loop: CASSPDNFSEQYF. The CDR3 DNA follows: TGTGCCAGCTCACCGGACAATTTCTCCGAGCAGTACTTC.

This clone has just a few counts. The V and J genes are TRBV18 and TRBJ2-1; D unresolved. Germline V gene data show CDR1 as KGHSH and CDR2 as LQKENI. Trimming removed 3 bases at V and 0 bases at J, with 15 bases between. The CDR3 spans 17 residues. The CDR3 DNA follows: TGTGCCAGCTCACCCCGAACCCAGGTGAGCTCCTACAATGAGCAGTTCTTC. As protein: CASSPRTQVSSYNEQFF.

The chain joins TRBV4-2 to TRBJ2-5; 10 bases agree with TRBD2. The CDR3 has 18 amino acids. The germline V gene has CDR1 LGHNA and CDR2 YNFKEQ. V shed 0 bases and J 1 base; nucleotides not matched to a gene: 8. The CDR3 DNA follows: TGTGCCAGCAGCCAAGACCCCAGCGGGGGGGCCTCCCAAGAGACCCAGTACTTC. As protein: CASSQDPSGGASQETQYF.